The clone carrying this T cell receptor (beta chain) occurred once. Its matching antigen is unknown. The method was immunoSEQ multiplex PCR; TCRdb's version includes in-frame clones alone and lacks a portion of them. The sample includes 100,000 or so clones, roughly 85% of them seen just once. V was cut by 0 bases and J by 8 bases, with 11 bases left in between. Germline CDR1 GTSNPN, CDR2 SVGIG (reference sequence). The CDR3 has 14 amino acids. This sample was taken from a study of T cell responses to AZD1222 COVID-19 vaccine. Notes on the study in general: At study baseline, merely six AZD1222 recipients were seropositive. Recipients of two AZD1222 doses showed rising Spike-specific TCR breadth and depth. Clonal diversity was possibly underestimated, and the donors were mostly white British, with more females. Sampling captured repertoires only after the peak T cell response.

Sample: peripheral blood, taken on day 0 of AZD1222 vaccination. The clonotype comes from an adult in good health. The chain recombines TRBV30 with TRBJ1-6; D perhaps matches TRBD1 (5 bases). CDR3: CAWSVAGRHSPLHF. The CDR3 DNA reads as TGTGCCTGGAGTGTGGCGGGGCGACATTCACCCCTCCACTTT.